The clone carrying this T cell receptor (beta chain) was seen repeatedly, ten times or more. Its antigen remains unknown. The sample comes from a study of T-cell reconstitution after alpha-beta-depleted transplantation in children. During its preparation, the TCRbeta library received unique molecular identifiers. TCRdb re-called the PCR reads with MiXCR, one entry per CDR3 protein. This sample yields around 700,000 distinct CDR3 sequences, of which approximately 14% are seen a single time; 0.79% belongs to the top ten. Whole-study findings and limits: The origin of alpha-beta T cells about two months after transplant was reportedly several hundred expanded graft clones. Newly produced T cells mostly provided counts and TCRbeta diversity after one year, as hyperexpanded clones declined. Certain patients had high TCRbeta diversity at day 60, and it came from recipient T cells and thymic progenitors that survived.

The source is a girl aged 2 to 9 with congenital amegakaryocytic thrombocytopenia, due to receive a stem cell transplant. The sequencing used PBMCs, collected before TCRalphabeta/CD19-depleted stem cell transplant.

Written as DNA, the CDR3 is TGCAGTGCTAGAGCTTTGGGACCGGGACTAGCGGGGCCCTACGAGCAGTACTTC. Protein sequence: CSARALGPGLAGPYEQYF. The V call is TRBV20-1, the J call TRBJ2-7, with TRBD2 matching 13 bases. Germline lookup yields CDR1 DFQATT and CDR2 SNEGSKA (reference sequence). V was pared by 1 base and J by 2 bases, with 11 bases of the junction left unmatched. This CDR3 region has 18 residues.